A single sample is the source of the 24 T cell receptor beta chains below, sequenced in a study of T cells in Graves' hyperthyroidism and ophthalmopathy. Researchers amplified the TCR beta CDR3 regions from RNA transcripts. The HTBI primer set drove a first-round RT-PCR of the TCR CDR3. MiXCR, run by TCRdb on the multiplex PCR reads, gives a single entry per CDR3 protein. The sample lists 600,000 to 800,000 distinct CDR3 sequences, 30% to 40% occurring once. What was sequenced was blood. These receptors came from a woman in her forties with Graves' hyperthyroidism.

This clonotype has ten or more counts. This chain's CDR3 is CASSEGIDQPQHF. In DNA form, the CDR3 reads TGTGCCAGCAGCGAGGGGATTGATCAGCCCCAGCATTTT. The V call is TRBV7-2, the J call TRBJ1-5; possible D gene TRBD1, 5 bases. V was pared by 5 bases and J by 5 bases, with 10 bases between. The CDR3 has 13 residues. Germline CDR1 and CDR2: SGHTA and FQGNSA.

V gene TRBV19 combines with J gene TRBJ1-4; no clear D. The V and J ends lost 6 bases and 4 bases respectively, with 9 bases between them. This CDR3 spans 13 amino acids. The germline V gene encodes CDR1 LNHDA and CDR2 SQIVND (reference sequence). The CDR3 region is CASRVGRNEKLFF. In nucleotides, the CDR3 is TGTGCCAGTAGGGTTGGACGTAATGAAAAACTGTTTTTT.

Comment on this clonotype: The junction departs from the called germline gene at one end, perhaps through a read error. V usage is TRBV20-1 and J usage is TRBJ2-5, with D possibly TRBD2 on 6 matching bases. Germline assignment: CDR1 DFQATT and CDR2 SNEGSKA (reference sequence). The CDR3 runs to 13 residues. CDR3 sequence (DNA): TGCGGTGCTATGGGGCTAGCGAGGGAGACCCAGTACTTC. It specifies CGAMGLARETQYF.

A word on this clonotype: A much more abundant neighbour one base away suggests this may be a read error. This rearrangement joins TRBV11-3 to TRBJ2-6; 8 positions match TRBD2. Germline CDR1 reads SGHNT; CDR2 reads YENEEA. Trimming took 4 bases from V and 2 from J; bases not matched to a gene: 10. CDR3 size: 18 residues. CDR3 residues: CASSYGGGSGAGANVLTF. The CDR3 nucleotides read TGTGCCAGCAGCTACGGGGGGGGCTCCGGGGCTGGGGCCAACGTCCTGACTTTC.

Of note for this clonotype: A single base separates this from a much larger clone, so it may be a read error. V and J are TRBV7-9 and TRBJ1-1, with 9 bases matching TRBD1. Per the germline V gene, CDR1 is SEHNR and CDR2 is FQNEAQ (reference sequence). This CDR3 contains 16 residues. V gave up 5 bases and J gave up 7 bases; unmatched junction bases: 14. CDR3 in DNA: TGTGCCAGCAGCCAGGGACAGGGAATCTCTCACAGTGAAGCTTTCTTT. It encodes CASSQGQGISHSEAFF.

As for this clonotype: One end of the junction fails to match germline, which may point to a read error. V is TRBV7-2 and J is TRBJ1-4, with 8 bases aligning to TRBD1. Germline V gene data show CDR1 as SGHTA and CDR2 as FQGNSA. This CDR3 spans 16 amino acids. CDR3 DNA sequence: TGCCCCAGCAGCCAAACACCGGGACAGGCAAATGAAAAACTGTTTTTT. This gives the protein CPSSQTPGQANEKLFF. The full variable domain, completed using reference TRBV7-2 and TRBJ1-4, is GAGVSQSPSNKVTEKGKDVELRCDPISGHTALYWYRQSLGQGLEFLIYFQGNSAPDKSGLPSDRFSAERTGGSVSTLTIQRTQQEDSAVYLCPSSQTPGQANEKLFFGSGTQLSVL.

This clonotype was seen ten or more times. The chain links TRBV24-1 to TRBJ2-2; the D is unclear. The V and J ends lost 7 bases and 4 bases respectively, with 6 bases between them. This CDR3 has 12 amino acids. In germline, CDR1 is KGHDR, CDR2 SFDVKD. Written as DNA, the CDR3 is TGTGCCACCAGCGAACTCACCGGGGAGCTGTTTTTT. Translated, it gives CATSELTGELFF.

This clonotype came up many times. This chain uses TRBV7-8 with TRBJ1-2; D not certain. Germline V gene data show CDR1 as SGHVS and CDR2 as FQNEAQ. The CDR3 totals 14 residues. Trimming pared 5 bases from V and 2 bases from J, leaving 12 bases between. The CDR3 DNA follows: TGTGCCAGCAGCCCGCGAAACCTGAACTATGGCTACACCTTC. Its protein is CASSPRNLNYGYTF.

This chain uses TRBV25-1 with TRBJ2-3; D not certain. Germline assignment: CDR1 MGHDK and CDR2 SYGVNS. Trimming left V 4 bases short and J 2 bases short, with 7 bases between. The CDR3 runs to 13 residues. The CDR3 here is CASSGSLTDTQYF. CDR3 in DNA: TGTGCCAGCAGTGGTTCCCTCACAGATACGCAGTATTTT.

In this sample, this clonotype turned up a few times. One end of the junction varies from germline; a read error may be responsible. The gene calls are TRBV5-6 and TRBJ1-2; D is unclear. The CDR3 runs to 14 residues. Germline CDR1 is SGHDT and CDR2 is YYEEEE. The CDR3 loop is CASGLVAVLKGYTF. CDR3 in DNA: TGTGCCAGCGGCTTGGTGGCCGTCTTGAAGGGCTACACCTTC.

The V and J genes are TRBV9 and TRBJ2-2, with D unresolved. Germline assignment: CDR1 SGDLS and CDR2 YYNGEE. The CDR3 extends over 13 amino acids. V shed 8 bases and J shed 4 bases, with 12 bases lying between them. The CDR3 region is CARESAPTGELFF. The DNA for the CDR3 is TGTGCCAGAGAGTCAGCCCCCACCGGGGAGCTGTTTTTT.

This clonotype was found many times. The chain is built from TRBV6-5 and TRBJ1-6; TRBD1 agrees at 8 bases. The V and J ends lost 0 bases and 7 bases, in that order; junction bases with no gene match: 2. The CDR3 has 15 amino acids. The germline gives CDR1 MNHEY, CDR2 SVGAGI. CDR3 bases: TGTGCCAGCAGTTACTCCCAGGGGGCGAATTCACCCCTCCACTTT. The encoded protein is CASSYSQGANSPLHF.

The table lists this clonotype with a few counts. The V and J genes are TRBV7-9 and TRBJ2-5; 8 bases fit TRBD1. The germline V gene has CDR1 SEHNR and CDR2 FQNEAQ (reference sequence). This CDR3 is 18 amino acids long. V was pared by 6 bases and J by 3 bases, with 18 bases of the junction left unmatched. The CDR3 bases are TGTGCCAGCAGTTATTTGGACGTCGCGACAGGGGAGGAAGAGACCCAGTACTTC. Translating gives CASSYLDVATGEEETQYF.

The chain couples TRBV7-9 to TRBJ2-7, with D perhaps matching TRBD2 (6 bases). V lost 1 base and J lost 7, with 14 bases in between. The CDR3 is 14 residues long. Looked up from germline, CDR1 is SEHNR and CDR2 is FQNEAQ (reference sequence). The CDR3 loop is CASSLGGAYNEQYF. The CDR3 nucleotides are TGTGCCAGCAGCTTAGGCGGGGCCTACAATGAGCAGTACTTC.

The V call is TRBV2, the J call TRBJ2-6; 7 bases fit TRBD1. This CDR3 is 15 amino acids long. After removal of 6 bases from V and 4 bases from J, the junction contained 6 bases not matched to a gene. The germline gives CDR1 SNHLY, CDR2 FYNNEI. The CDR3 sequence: CASRTGLLGANVLTF. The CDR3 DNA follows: TGTGCCAGCAGGACAGGGTTATTAGGGGCCAACGTCCTGACTTTC.

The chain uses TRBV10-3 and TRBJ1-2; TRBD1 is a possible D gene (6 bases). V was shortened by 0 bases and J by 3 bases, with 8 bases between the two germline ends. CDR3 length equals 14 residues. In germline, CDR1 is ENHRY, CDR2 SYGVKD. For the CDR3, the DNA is TGTGCCATCAGTGAGTCGAACAGGGACTATGGCTACACCTTC. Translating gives CAISESNRDYGYTF.

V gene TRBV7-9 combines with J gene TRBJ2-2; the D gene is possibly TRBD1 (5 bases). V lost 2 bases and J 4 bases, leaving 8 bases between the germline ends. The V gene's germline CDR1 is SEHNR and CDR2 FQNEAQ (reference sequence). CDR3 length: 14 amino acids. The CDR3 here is CASSLQGTTGELFF. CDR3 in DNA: TGTGCCAGCAGCTTACAGGGCACCACCGGGGAGCTGTTTTTT.

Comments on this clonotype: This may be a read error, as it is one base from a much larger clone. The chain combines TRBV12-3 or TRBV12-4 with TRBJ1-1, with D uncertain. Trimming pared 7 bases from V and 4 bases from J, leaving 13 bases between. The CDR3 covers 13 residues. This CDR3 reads CASISLMSTEAFF. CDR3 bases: TGTGCCAGCATTTCTTTGATGAGCACTGAAGCTTTCTTT.

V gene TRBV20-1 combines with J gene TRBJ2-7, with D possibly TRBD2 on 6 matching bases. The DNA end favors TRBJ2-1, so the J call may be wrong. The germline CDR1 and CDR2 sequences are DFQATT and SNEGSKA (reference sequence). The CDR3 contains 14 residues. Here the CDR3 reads CSARVPGLNNEQFF. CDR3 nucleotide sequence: TGCAGTGCTAGAGTACCGGGACTCAACAATGAGCAGTTCTTC.

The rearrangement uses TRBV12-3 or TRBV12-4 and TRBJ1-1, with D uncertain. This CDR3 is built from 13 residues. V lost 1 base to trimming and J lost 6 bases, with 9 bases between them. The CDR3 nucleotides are TGTGCCAGCAGTTTAGTCGCCGAAGCTGAAGCTTTCTTT. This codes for CASSLVAEAEAFF.

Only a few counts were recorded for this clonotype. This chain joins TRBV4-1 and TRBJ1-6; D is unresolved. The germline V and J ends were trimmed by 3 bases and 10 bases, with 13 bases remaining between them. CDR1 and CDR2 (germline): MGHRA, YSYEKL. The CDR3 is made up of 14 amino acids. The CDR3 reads CASSQVFSYSPLHF. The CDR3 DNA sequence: TGCGCCAGCAGCCAGGTCTTTTCTTACTCACCCCTCCACTTT.

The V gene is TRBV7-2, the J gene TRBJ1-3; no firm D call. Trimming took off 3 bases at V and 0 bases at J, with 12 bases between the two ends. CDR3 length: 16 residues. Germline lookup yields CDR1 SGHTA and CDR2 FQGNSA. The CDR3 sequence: CASSLSPSSSGNTIYF. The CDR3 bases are TGTGCCAGCAGCTTGAGTCCTAGCTCCTCTGGAAACACCATATATTTT. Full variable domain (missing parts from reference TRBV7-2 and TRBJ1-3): GAGVSQSPSNKVTEKGKDVELRCDPISGHTALYWYRQSLGQGLEFLIYFQGNSAPDKSGLPSDRFSAERTGGSVSTLTIQRTQQEDSAVYLCASSLSPSSSGNTIYFGEGSWLTVV.

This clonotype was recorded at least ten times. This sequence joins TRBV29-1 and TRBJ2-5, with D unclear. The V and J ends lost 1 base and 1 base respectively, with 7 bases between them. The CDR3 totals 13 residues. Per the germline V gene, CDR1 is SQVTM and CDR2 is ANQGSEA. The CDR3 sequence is CSVEGGVQETQYF. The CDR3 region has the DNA TGCAGCGTTGAAGGTGGCGTCCAAGAGACCCAGTACTTC.

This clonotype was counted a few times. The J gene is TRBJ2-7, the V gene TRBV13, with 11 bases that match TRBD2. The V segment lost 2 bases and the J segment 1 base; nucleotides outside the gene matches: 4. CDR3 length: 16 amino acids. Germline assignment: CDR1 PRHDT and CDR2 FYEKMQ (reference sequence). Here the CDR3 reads CASSLYTSGSSYEQYF. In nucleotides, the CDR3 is TGTGCCAGCAGCTTATATACTAGCGGGAGTTCCTACGAGCAGTACTTC.